This TCR beta chain was sequenced in a study of beta chain features in type 1 diabetes. The sequenced template was cDNA made from the entire isolated RNA. Only in-frame clones appear in the TCRdb table, and some are missing; sequencing was by immunoSEQ multiplex PCR. The table records around 260,000 clones, 20% of them present only once. Per the germline V gene, CDR1 is GTSNPN and CDR2 is SVGIG (reference sequence). V dropped 6 bases and J dropped 2 bases, with 10 bases sitting between them. This CDR3 spans 12 amino acids. Whole-study results and caveats: TCRB CDR3s from Type 1 diabetes patients were moderately but significantly shorter in all four CD4+ subsets.

This clone was counted only a few times. The antigen remains undetermined. The TCR sequence derives from a woman aged 35 to 49 with type 1 diabetes. Specimen: naive CD4+ T cells from blood. This chain joins TRBV30 and TRBJ1-1, with TRBD1 as a possible D gene (6 bases). CDR3 sequence: CACQGYNTEAFF. The CDR3 nucleotides read TGTGCCTGCCAGGGGTATAACACTGAAGCTTTCTTT.